This T cell receptor beta chain was profiled in a study of blood T cell repertoires in COVID-19. Study details: Italy, Spain and the United States were the sources of the convalescent and acute COVID-19 samples.

V shed 7 bases and J 4 bases; nucleotides not matched to a gene: 12. The CDR3 runs 14 residues. Germline CDR1 is SQVTM and CDR2 is ANQGSEA. The repertoire was sequenced with immunoSEQ multiplex PCR; TCRdb's copy has only in-frame clones and lacks some. The profile shows roughly 50,000 clones, approximately 81% of them singletons. Sequenced: peripheral blood. The chain recombines TRBV29-1 with TRBJ1-1, with 7 bases identical to TRBD1. This receptor was identified in a woman in her fifties or sixties with acute or convalescent COVID-19. CDR3 region: CSARWAGGGTEAFF. In nucleotides, the CDR3 is TGCAGCGCTAGATGGGCAGGGGGAGGCACTGAAGCTTTCTTT.